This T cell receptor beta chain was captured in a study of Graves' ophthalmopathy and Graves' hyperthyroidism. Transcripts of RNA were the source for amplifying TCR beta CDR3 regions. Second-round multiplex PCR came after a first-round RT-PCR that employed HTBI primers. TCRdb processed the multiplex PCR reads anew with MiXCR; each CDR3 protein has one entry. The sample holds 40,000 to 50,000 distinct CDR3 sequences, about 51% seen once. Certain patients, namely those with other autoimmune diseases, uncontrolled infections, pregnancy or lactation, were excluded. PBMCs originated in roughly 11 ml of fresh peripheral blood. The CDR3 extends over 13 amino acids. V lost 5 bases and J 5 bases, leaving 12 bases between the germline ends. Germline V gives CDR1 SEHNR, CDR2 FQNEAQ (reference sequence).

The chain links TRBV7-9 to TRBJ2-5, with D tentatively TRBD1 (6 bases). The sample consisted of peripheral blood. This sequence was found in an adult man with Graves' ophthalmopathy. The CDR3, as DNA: TGTGCCAGCAGCCAGGACAGCACGGAGACCCAGTACTTC. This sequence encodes CASSQDSTETQYF.